The next 7 T cell receptor beta chains were all read from a single sample in a study of shared clonotypes between healthy human individuals. Data came from immunoSEQ multiplex PCR; TCRdb stores just in-frame clones and leaves some out. The sample lists about 2.3 million clones; about 90% were seen once. The specimen sequenced was naive CD4+ T cells from PBMCs. Subset reported: CD45RA+ positively selected. The receptors come from a man younger than 30 in good health. Some clones in this sample may be carry-over from other donors' samples.

This rearrangement joins TRBV7-2 to TRBJ1-2; 8 bases align to TRBD1. J was trimmed by 3 bases and V by 5 bases; bases with no gene match: 8. The length of the CDR3 is 15 residues. CDR1 SGHTA and CDR2 FQGNSA come from the germline V gene. The DNA of the CDR3 is TGTGCCAGCAGCCCCCGACAGGGGCCCGACTATGGCTACACCTTC. Encoded protein: CASSPRQGPDYGYTF.

J is TRBJ2-2 and V is TRBV4-2; tentatively, D is TRBD1 or TRBD2 (5 bases each). The germline gives CDR1 LGHNA, CDR2 YNFKEQ. With 3 bases removed from V and 1 base from J, the gap between germline ends came to 12 bases. This CDR3 has 16 residues. The CDR3 is CASSHEGTVNTGELFF. For the CDR3, the DNA is TGTGCCAGCAGCCATGAAGGGACGGTGAACACCGGGGAGCTGTTTTTT.

The CDR3 DNA is TGTGCCAGGGGACTAGCGGACACAGATACGCAGTATTTT. Protein: CARGLADTDTQYF. The chain carries TRBV7-9 and TRBJ2-3, with 11 bases matching TRBD2. V lost 9 bases, J lost 2 bases, and 1 base stayed unmatched. The CDR3 contains 13 residues. The V gene's germline CDR1 is SEHNR and CDR2 FQNEAQ (reference sequence).

This chain joins TRBV6-6 and TRBJ2-5; 8 nucleotides align to TRBD2. This CDR3 region has 14 residues. V lost 6 bases to trimming and J lost 5 bases; unmatched junction nucleotides: 8. Germline CDR1 MNHNY, CDR2 SVGAGI (reference sequence). The CDR3 protein is CASRSGTSGETQYF. The CDR3 region has the DNA TGTGCCAGCAGGTCCGGGACTAGTGGTGAGACCCAGTACTTC.

This chain links TRBV20-1 with TRBJ2-7; perhaps TRBD2 as D (6 bases). This CDR3 has 11 residues. Trimming cost V 7 bases and J 5 bases, with 12 bases left between them. In germline, CDR1 is DFQATT, CDR2 SNEGSKA (reference sequence). The CDR3 DNA reads TGCAGTGGGCAGGGAGGAGACGAGCAGTACTTC. It is translated as CSGQGGDEQYF.

This chain connects TRBV11-2 to TRBJ2-7; no reliable D call. The CDR3 runs 14 residues. The V gene's germline CDR1 is SGHAT and CDR2 FQNNGV. The V and J ends lost 1 base and 2 bases respectively, with 9 bases between them. In DNA form, the CDR3 reads TGTGCCAGCAGCTTAGTTAACATTCCCTACGAGCAGTACTTC. Amino acid sequence: CASSLVNIPYEQYF.

This chain links TRBV7-2 with TRBJ2-1; TRBD1 matches at 9 bases. With 6 bases clipped from V and 3 bases from J, the junction kept 9 bases outside the gene matches. Germline V gene lookup returns CDR1 SGHTA and CDR2 FQGNSA. The CDR3 consists of 16 residues. This chain's CDR3 is CASRPARTGVYNEQFF. The DNA for the CDR3 is TGTGCCAGCAGGCCCGCACGGACAGGGGTCTACAATGAGCAGTTCTTC.